This T cell receptor (beta chain) was identified during a study of OX40 agonist ivuxolimab in advanced cancers. Study at large: The group had a mean age of around 60 years, ranged from 23 to 79, and was just under 85% male.

The CDR3 consists of 15 residues. The J segment lost 2 bases and the V segment lost 6 bases, leaving 7 bases of the junction unmatched. In germline, CDR1 is LNHDA, CDR2 SQIVND (reference sequence). Overall study results and limits: In a subset of nonresponders, normalized T-cell clonal expansion was also low.

Method: immunoSEQ multiplex PCR; TCRdb's copy keeps in-frame clones and lacks some. Of 5,000 to 6,500 clones in the sample, roughly 70% are singletons; the top ten hold around 60%. Worth noting for this clone: The target antigen is unknown.

The clonotype comes from an adult with an advanced solid tumor such as melanoma, head and neck, liver or kidney cancer. Sequenced material: CD4+ or CD8+ T cells sorted from blood, taken in a trial of the OX40 agonist ivuxolimab. V gene TRBV19 combines with J gene TRBJ2-7, with TRBD2 identical over 10 bases. CDR3 in DNA: TGTGCCAGTAGGATTATAGCGGGAGGCACCTACGAGCAGTACTTC. It codes for CASRIIAGGTYEQYF.